Included here is one T cell receptor beta chain sequence, with context. As yet, its antigen is unknown. The junction and the germline gene differ at one end; a read error may be behind it. Primed by a sample-barcoded 5' primer and a J-beta primer mix, a second PCR proceeded for about 6 to 12 cycles. TCRdb reprocessed the 5' RACE reads with MiXCR, giving one entry per CDR3 protein. The sample carries about 830,000 distinct CDR3 sequences, approximately 67% recorded once. This specimen belongs to a study of blood T cells in healthy people across ages. Study observations and caveats: Because donor CMV status was unknown, expanded clonotype changes were possibly confounded. Naive and antigen-experienced cells could not be conclusively compared, given unsorted PBMCs. Higher naive T cell percentage went strongly together with higher TCR beta diversity.

Germline V CDR1 and CDR2: SGHTA, FQGNSA. The CDR3 runs to 14 residues. The V call is TRBV7-2, the J call TRBJ2-3; 10 nucleotides agree with TRBD2. The receptor comes from a young man in good health. What was sequenced was blood. CDR3 in amino acids: CACSSSGGPDTQYF. In DNA form, the CDR3 reads TGTGCCTGCAGCTCTAGCGGGGGTCCAGATACGCAGTATTTT. The complete variable domain, with remaining parts taken from reference TRBV7-2 and TRBJ2-3, reads GAGVSQSPSNKVTEKGKDVELRCDPISGHTALYWYRQSLGQGLEFLIYFQGNSAPDKSGLPSDRFSAERTGGSVSTLTIQRTQQEDSAVYLCACSSSGGPDTQYFGPGTRLTVL.